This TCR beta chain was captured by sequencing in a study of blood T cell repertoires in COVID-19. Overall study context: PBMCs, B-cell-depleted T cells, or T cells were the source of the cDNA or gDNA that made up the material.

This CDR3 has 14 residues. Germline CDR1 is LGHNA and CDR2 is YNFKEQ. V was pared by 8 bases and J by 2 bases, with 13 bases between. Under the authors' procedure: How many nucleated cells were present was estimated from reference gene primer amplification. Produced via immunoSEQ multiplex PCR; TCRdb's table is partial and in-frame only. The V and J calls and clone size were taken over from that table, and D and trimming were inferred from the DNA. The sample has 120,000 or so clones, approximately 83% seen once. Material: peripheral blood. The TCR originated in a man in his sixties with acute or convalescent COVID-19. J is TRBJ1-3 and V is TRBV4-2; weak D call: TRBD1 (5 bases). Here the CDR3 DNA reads TGTGCCAGCGGGGGACGGGAGACTGGAAACACCATATATTTT. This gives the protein CASGGRETGNTIYF.